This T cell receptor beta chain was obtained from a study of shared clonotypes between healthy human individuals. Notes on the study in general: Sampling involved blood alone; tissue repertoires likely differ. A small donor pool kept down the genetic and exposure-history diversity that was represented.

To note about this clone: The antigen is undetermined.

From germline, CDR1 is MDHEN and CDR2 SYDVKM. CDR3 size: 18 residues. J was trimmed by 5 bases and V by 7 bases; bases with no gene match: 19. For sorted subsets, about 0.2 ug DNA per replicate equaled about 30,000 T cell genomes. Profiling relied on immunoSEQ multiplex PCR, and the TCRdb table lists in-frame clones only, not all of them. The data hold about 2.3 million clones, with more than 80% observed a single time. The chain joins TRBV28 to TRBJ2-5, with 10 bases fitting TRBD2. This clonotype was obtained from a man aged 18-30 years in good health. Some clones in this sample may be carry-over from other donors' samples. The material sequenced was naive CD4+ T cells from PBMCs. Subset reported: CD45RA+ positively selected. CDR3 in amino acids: CASTPIASGRVRRETQYF. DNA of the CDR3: TGTGCCAGCACCCCGATCGCTAGCGGGAGAGTGAGACGGGAGACCCAGTACTTC.